This is a list of T cell receptor beta chains from one sample in a study of T cells in localized non-small cell lung cancer. Data came from immunoSEQ multiplex PCR; TCRdb stores just in-frame clones and leaves some out. The table includes thousands of clones, roughly 25% detected once. The sample in question was lung tumor tissue, obtained before any cancer treatment. The receptors stem from a man between 40 and 69 years old with stage I lung adenocarcinoma. CDR3s include the opening cysteine and the closing phenylalanine or tryptophan. D genes are given only for firm matches. Clone size is stated in some rows and not others, as once, few, many or a class when expanded.

cdr3_nt: TGTGCCAGCAGTTTTTACAGGGTGAACACTGAAGCTTTCTTT; cdr3_aa: CASSFYRVNTEAFF; j_call: TRBJ1-1; v_call: TRBV6-8; d_call: -; clone_size: -
cdr3_nt: TGTGCCAGCAGTGTAACAGGGGACACCGGGGAGCTGTTTTTT; cdr3_aa: CASSVTGDTGELFF; j_call: TRBJ2-2; v_call: TRBV6-8; d_call: TRBD1; clone_size: -
cdr3_nt: TGTGCCAGCCGTGCTATTGGCCCTTACCAAATTGAAGCTTTCTTT; cdr3_aa: CASRAIGPYQIEAFF; j_call: TRBJ1-1; v_call: TRBV6-8; d_call: -; clone_size: -
cdr3_nt: TGCGCCAGGAAATCCGGGACAGGGGGAAACACCGGGGAGCTGTTTTTT; cdr3_aa: CARKSGTGGNTGELFF; j_call: TRBJ2-2; v_call: TRBV10-2; d_call: TRBD1; clone_size: -
cdr3_nt: TGTGCCATCAGTGAGCAGACTGCGAACACTGGGGAGCTGTTTTTT; cdr3_aa: CAISEQTANTGELFF; j_call: TRBJ2-2; v_call: TRBV10-3; d_call: -; clone_size: few
cdr3_nt: TGTGCCAGCAAGGTAGCGGGAGGCCTAACGAGCGAGACCCAGTACTTC; cdr3_aa: CASKVAGGLTSETQYF; j_call: TRBJ2-5; v_call: TRBV6-8; d_call: TRBD2; clone_size: -
cdr3_nt: TGTGCCAGCAGCTTCCTTCTCTTGCTGAGCACAGATACGCAGTATTTT; cdr3_aa: CASSFLLLLSTDTQYF; j_call: TRBJ2-3; v_call: TRBV11-3; d_call: -; clone_size: medium-sized
cdr3_nt: TGTGCCAGCAGTCGAACCGGGGGCTCTGGAAACACCATATATTTT; cdr3_aa: CASSRTGGSGNTIYF; j_call: TRBJ1-3; v_call: TRBV6-8; d_call: -; clone_size: few
cdr3_nt: TGTGCCAGCAGCTTAGGGGCAAGCCATAAGACAGATACGCAGTATTTT; cdr3_aa: CASSLGASHKTDTQYF; j_call: TRBJ2-3; v_call: TRBV13; d_call: -; clone_size: -
cdr3_nt: TGTGCCAGCAGTGACAGGGGTTCCTACAATGAGCAGTTCTTC; cdr3_aa: CASSDRGSYNEQFF; j_call: TRBJ2-1; v_call: TRBV6-8; d_call: TRBD1; clone_size: -